This TCR beta chain was documented in a study of blood T cell repertoires in COVID-19. As for the study in general: Donors in the United States, Italy and Spain gave samples during acute or convalescent COVID-19. PBMCs, B-cell-depleted T cells, or T cells provided the cDNA or gDNA that made up the material.

Original data processing: From reference gene primer amplification, estimates of nucleated cell counts were derived. Generated by immunoSEQ multiplex PCR, the TCRdb table keeps only in-frame clones and is missing some. Clonal size and the V and J genes are those of that table, whereas D and trimming came from the DNA. The sample includes 25,000 to 35,000 clones, roughly 88% of them seen just once. The CDR3 is 16 amino acids. Looked up from germline, CDR1 is MNHEY and CDR2 is SVGEGT. Trimming at V came to 2 bases and at J to 3 bases, leaving 7 bases not matched to a gene. Those enrolled in Seattle joined during active infection and were followed longitudinally afterward.

The J gene is TRBJ1-5, the V gene TRBV6-2 or TRBV6-3; 7 bases agree with TRBD1. The TCR originated in a man aged 55 to 70 with COVID-19, enrolled during active disease. Sequences were obtained from peripheral blood. In nucleotides, the CDR3 is TGTGCCAGCAGTTACGCTCCGGGACAGACCAATCAGCCCCAGCATTTT. It specifies CASSYAPGQTNQPQHF.